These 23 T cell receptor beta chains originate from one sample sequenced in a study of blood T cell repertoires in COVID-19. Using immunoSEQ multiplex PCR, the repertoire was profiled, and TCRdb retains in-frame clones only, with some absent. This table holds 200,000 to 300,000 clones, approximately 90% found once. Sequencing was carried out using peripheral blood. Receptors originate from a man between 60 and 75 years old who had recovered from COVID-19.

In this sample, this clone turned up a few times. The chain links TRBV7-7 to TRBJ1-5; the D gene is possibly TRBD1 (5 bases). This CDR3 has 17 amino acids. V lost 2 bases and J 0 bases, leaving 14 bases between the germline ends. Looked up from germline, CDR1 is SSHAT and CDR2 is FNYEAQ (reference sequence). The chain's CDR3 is CASSLHGGFDSNQPQHF. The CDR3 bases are TGTGCCAGCAGCTTACACGGGGGATTCGATAGCAATCAGCCCCAGCATTTT.

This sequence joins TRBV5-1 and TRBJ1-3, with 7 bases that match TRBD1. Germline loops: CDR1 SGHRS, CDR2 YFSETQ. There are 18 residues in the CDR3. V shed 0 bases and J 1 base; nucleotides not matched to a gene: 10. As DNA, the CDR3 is TGCGCCAGCAGCTTGGGGATCGGGACAGCTTCGTCTGGAAACACCATATATTTT. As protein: CASSLGIGTASSGNTIYF.

CDR3 DNA sequence: TGTGCCAGCAGCGTAGACCCGACAGGGGGTGACAATGAGCAGTTCTTC. It yields the protein CASSVDPTGGDNEQFF. The V call is TRBV9, the J call TRBJ2-1, with 9 bases identical to TRBD1. With 0 bases clipped from V and 5 bases from J, the junction kept 6 bases outside the gene matches. The CDR3 is 16 residues long. CDR1 SGDLS and CDR2 YYNGEE come from the germline V gene.

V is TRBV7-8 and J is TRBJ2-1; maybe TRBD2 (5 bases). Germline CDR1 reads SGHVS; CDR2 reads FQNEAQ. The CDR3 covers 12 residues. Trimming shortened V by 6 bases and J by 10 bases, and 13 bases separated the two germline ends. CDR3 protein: CASSSGVEEQFF. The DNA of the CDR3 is TGTGCCAGCAGTTCCGGGGTAGAGGAGCAGTTCTTC.

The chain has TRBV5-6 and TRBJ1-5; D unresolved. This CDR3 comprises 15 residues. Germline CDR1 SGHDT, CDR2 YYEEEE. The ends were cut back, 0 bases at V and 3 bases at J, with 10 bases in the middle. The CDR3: CASSLAQAYNQPQHF. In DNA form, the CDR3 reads TGTGCCAGCAGCTTGGCCCAGGCCTACAATCAGCCCCAGCATTTT.

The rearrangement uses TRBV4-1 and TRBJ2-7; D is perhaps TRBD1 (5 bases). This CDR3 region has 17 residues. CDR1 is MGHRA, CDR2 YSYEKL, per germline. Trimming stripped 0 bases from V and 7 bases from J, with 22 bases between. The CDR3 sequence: CASSQERREGAKGEQYF. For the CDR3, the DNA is TGCGCCAGCAGCCAAGAACGCCGCGAAGGGGCTAAAGGGGAGCAGTACTTC.

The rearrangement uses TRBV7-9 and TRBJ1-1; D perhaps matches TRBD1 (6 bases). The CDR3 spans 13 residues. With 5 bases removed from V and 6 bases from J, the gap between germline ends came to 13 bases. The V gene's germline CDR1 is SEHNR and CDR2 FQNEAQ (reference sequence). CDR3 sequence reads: CASSAVQGSEAFF. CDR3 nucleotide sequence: TGTGCCAGCAGCGCCGTACAGGGATCTGAAGCTTTCTTT.

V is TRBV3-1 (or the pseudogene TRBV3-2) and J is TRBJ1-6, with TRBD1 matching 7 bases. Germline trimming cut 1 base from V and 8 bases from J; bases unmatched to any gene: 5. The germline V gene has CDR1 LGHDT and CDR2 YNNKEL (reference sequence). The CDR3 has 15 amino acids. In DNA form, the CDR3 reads TGTGCCAGCAGCCAAGGACAGGGTATGCATTCACCCCTCCACTTT. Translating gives CASSQGQGMHSPLHF.

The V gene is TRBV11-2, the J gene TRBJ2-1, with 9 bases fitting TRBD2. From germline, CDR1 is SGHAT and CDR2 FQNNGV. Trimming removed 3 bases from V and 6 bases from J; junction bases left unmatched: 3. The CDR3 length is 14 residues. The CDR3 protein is CASSLKAGGNEQFF. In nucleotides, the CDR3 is TGTGCCAGCAGCTTGAAAGCGGGGGGCAATGAGCAGTTCTTC.

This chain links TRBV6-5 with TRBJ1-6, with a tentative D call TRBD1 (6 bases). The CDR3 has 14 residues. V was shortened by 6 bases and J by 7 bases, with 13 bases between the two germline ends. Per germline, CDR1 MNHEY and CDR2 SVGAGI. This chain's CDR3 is CASSSDRTNSPLHF. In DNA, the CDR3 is TGTGCCAGCAGCTCCGACAGGACAAATTCACCCCTCCACTTT.

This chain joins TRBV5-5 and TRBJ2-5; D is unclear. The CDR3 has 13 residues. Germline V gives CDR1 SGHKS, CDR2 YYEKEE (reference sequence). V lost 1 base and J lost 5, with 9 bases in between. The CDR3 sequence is CASSLSKEETQYF. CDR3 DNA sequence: TGTGCCAGCAGCTTGTCCAAGGAGGAGACCCAGTACTTC.

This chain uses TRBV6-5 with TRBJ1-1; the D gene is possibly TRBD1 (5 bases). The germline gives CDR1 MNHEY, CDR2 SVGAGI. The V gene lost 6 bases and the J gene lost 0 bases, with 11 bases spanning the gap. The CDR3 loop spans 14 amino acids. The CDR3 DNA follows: TGTGCCAGCAGCCAGCAGGGTTTGAACACTGAAGCTTTCTTT. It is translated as CASSQQGLNTEAFF.

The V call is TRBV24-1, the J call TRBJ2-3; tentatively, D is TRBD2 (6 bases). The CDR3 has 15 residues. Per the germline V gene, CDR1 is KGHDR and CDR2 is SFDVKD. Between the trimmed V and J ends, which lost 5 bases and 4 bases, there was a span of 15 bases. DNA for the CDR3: TGTGCCACCAGTGTCGGCTGGAGGGGCTCAGATACGCAGTATTTT. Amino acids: CATSVGWRGSDTQYF.

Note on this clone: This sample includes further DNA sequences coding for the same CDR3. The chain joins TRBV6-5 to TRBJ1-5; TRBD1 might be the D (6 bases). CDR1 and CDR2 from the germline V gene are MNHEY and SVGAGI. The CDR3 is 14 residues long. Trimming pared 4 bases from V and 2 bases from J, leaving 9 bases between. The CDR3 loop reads CASSSRQGNQPQHF. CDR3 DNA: TGTGCCAGCAGTTCCCGACAGGGCAATCAGCCCCAGCATTTT.

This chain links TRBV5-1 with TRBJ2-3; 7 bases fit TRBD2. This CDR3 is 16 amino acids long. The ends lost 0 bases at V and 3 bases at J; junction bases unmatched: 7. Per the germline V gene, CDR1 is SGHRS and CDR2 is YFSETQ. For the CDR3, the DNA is TGCGCCAGCAGCTTGGCGGTGGGACTACGAACAGATACGCAGTATTTT. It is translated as CASSLAVGLRTDTQYF.

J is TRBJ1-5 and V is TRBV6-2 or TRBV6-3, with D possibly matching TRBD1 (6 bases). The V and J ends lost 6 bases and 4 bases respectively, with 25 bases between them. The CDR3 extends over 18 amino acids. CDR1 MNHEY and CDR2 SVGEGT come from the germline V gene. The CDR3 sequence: CASSQHRAGPFSNQPQHF. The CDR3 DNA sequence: TGTGCCAGCAGCCAGCACAGGGCAGGGCCTTTCTCGAATCAGCCCCAGCATTTT.

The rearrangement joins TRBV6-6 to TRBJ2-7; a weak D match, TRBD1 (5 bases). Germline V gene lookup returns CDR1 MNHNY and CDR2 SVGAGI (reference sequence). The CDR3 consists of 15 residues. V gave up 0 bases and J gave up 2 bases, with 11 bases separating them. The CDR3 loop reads CASSYSIQQAYEQYF. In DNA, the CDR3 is TGTGCCAGCAGTTACTCGATCCAACAGGCCTACGAGCAGTACTTC.

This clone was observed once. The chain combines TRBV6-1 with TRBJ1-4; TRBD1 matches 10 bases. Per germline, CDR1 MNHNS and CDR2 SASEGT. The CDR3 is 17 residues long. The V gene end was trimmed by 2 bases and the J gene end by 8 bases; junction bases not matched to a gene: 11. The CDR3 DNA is TGTGCCAGCAGTGAACGAAAACCCGGGACAGGGGCAGAAAAACTGTTTTTT. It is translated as CASSERKPGTGAEKLFF.

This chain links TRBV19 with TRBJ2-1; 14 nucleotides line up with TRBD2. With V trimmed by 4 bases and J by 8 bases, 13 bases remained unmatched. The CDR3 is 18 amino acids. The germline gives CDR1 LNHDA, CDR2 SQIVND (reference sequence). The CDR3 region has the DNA TGTGCCAGTAGTAAGGCTGGACTAGCGGGGGGTATTTGGGATGAGCAGTTCTTC. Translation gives CASSKAGLAGGIWDEQFF.

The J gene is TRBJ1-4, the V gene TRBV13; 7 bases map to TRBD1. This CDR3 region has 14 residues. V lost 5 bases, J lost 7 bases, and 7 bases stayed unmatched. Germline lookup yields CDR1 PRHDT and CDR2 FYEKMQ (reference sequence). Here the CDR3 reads CASSPRQGFEKLFF. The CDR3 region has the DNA TGTGCCAGCAGCCCTCGACAGGGTTTTGAAAAACTGTTTTTT.

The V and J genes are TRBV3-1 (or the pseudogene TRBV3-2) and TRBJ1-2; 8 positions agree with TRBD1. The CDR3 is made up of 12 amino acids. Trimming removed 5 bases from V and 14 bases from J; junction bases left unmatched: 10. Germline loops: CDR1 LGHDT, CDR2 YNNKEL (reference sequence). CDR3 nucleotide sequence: TGTGCCAGCAGCAAACGGACAGGGACGACAACCTTC. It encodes CASSKRTGTTTF.

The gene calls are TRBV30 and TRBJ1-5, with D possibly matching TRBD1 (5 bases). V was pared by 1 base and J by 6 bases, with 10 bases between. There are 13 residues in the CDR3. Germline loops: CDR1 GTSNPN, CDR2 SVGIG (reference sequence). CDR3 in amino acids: CAWSEGPGQPQHF. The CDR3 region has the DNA TGTGCCTGGAGTGAGGGGCCGGGTCAGCCCCAGCATTTT.

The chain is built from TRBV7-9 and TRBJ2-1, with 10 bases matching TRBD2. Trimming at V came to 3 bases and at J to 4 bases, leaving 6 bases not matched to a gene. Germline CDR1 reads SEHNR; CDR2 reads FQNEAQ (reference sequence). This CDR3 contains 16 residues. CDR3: CASSFPQRGGYNEQFF. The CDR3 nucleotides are TGTGCCAGCAGCTTTCCTCAGCGGGGGGGGTACAATGAGCAGTTCTTC. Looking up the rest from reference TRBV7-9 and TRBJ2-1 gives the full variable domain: DTGVSQNPRHKITKRGQNVTFRCDPISEHNRLYWYRQTLGQGPEFLTYFQNEAQLEKSRLLSDRFSAERPKGSFSTLEIQRTEQGDSAMYLCASSFPQRGGYNEQFFGPGTRLTVL.